One sample yielded the 32 T cell receptor beta chains listed below, sequenced in a study of T-cell memory formation after mild COVID-19. MiXCR, run by TCRdb on the 5' RACE reads, gives a single entry per CDR3 protein. The sample holds about 470,000 distinct CDR3 sequences, approximately 25% seen once. The sample comprised PBMCs or a T cell subset sorted from them (not recorded which). The source of these receptors is an adult woman who had mild COVID-19 (a few samples of this study predate the infection). Cell type and time point are not known.

This clonotype was seen a single time. The chain links TRBV10-3 to TRBJ1-2; no definite D call. Trimming pared 0 bases from V and 2 bases from J, leaving 13 bases between. Germline CDR1 is ENHRY and CDR2 is SYGVKD. This CDR3 is 16 amino acids long. CDR3 region: CAISESKAGRNYGYTF. CDR3 bases: TGTGCCATCAGTGAGTCTAAGGCAGGACGGAACTATGGCTACACCTTC.

This clonotype was seen a handful of times. The chain employs TRBV6-6 and TRBJ2-3; D may be TRBD2 (5 bases). The germline CDR1 and CDR2 sequences are MNHNY and SVGAGI (reference sequence). The V end lost 2 bases, the J end lost 0 bases, and 9 bases lay between the germline ends. The CDR3 runs 15 residues. CDR3 region: CASSYTEASTDTQYF. The CDR3 bases are TGTGCCAGCAGTTACACGGAGGCGAGCACAGATACGCAGTATTTT.

The V and J genes are TRBV15 and TRBJ2-1; D unclear. The CDR3 sequence is 15 residues long. Per the germline V gene, CDR1 is LNHNV and CDR2 is YYDKDF (reference sequence). Trimming took 1 base from V and 0 from J, leaving 7 bases between them. CDR3: CATSRGLDSYNEQFF. DNA of the CDR3: TGTGCCACCAGCAGAGGACTGGACTCCTACAATGAGCAGTTCTTC.

This clonotype was observed many times. The genes are TRBV19 and TRBJ2-3; 10 nucleotides align to TRBD2. The V gene end was trimmed by 6 bases and the J gene end by 4 bases; junction bases not matched to a gene: 7. The V gene's germline CDR1 is LNHDA and CDR2 SQIVND (reference sequence). The CDR3 covers 15 residues. The CDR3 DNA reads TGTGCCAGTAGAGCGGCTAGCGGGAGAGCAGATACGCAGTATTTT. Encoded protein: CASRAASGRADTQYF. The full variable domain, with the rest looked up from reference TRBV19 and TRBJ2-3, is DGGITQSPKYLFRKEGQNVTLSCEQNLNHDAMYWYRQDPGQGLRLIYYSQIVNDFQKGDIAEGYSVSREKKESFPLTVTSAQKNPTAFYLCASRAASGRADTQYFGPGTRLTVL.

The CDR3 bases are TGCGCCAGCAGCCAAGATCGAAGCGGGGGGGAGGATACGCAGTATTTT. Translation gives CASSQDRSGGEDTQYF. This chain uses TRBV4-1 with TRBJ2-3, with 10 bases that match TRBD2. The length of the CDR3 is 16 residues. Germline V gene data show CDR1 as MGHRA and CDR2 as YSYEKL. V lost 0 bases and J lost 6; bases outside the gene matches: 6.

This clonotype turned up a few times. The chain recombines TRBV12-3 or TRBV12-4 with TRBJ2-1; D gene ambiguous. V was trimmed by 5 bases and J by 0 bases, leaving 8 bases between them. The CDR3 has 14 amino acids. CDR3 DNA: TGTGCCAGCAGTCGCCAGGTCTCCTACAATGAGCAGTTCTTC. This translates into CASSRQVSYNEQFF.

The chain combines TRBV20-1 with TRBJ1-5; a weak D match, TRBD1 (5 bases). This CDR3 is 13 amino acids long. The ends were cut back, 6 bases at V and 5 bases at J, with 14 bases in the middle. Germline CDR1 and CDR2: DFQATT and SNEGSKA (reference sequence). The CDR3 here is CSAAGRGYQPQHF. DNA of the CDR3: TGCAGTGCGGCGGGACGGGGCTATCAGCCCCAGCATTTT.

This chain connects TRBV7-3 to TRBJ1-1; D is undetermined. The CDR3 runs to 13 residues. The V end was cut by 1 base, the J end by 4 bases, with 7 bases between. CDR1 is SGHTA, CDR2 FQGTGA, per germline. CDR3 in amino acids: CASSLMFGTEAFF. The DNA for the CDR3 is TGTGCCAGCAGCTTAATGTTCGGCACTGAAGCTTTCTTT.

This clonotype turned up a few times. The chain has TRBV6-5 and TRBJ2-3; D remains ambiguous. Trimming stripped 8 bases from V and 6 bases from J, with 15 bases between. Germline CDR1 reads MNHEY; CDR2 reads SVGAGI. This CDR3 is 13 amino acids long. CDR3 in amino acids: CASRSINSDTQYF. CDR3 DNA: TGTGCCAGCCGTTCTATCAACTCGGATACGCAGTATTTT.

The V and J genes are TRBV20-1 and TRBJ2-1; either TRBD1 or TRBD2 may fit D (5 bases each). V dropped 6 bases and J dropped 6 bases, with 15 bases sitting between them. There are 13 residues in the CDR3. In germline, CDR1 is DFQATT, CDR2 SNEGSKA (reference sequence). The CDR3 loop is CSAPTGGGNEQFF. The CDR3 DNA reads TGCAGTGCCCCGACTGGTGGGGGCAATGAGCAGTTCTTC.

This clonotype was detected only a few times. The chain links TRBV7-2 to TRBJ1-2; D is unclear. Trimming stripped 2 bases from V and 8 bases from J, with 18 bases between. Germline values: CDR1 SGHTA, CDR2 FQGNSA. The CDR3 consists of 15 residues. CDR3 sequence (DNA): TGTGCCAGCAGCTTAAGTCTACAAGATGTAGGCGGCTACACCTTC. Translated: CASSLSLQDVGGYTF. The full variable domain, completed using reference TRBV7-2 and TRBJ1-2, is GAGVSQSPSNKVTEKGKDVELRCDPISGHTALYWYRQSLGQGLEFLIYFQGNSAPDKSGLPSDRFSAERTGGSVSTLTIQRTQQEDSAVYLCASSLSLQDVGGYTFGSGTRLTVV.

This sequence joins TRBV14 and TRBJ2-7; D call uncertain. Germline loops: CDR1 SGHDN, CDR2 FVKESK. The CDR3 is 13 residues long. V lost 4 bases to trimming and J lost 2 bases, with 9 bases between them. CDR3 residues: CASSPERPYEQYF. For the CDR3, the DNA is TGTGCCAGCAGCCCAGAACGTCCCTACGAGCAGTACTTC.

This clonotype turned up a few times. The chain carries TRBV20-1 and TRBJ2-1; TRBD1 is a possible D gene (6 bases). This CDR3 comprises 14 residues. V was pared by 8 bases and J by 4 bases, with 18 bases between. Germline CDR1 is DFQATT and CDR2 is SNEGSKA (reference sequence). The CDR3: CSTRARDKYNEQFF. The CDR3 DNA follows: TGCAGTACACGTGCTCGGGACAAATACAATGAGCAGTTCTTC.

This clonotype occurred many times. This rearrangement joins TRBV12-3 or TRBV12-4 to TRBJ1-5; 7 bases agree with TRBD1. This CDR3 contains 19 residues. V gave up 4 bases and J gave up 2 bases; unmatched junction bases: 17. CDR3 loop: CASSYDRGGGGAGNQPQHF. The CDR3 region has the DNA TGTGCCAGCAGTTATGATAGGGGCGGAGGGGGCGCCGGCAATCAGCCCCAGCATTTT.

The chain employs TRBV5-6 and TRBJ2-5; D might be TRBD1 (5 bases). In germline, CDR1 is SGHDT, CDR2 YYEEEE. Trimming took off 5 bases at V and 4 bases at J, with 15 bases between the two ends. The CDR3 extends over 14 amino acids. Here the CDR3 DNA reads TGTGCCAGCAGACGACGTGGGGCTCGAGAGACCCAGTACTTC. Protein sequence: CASRRRGARETQYF. Looking up the rest from reference TRBV5-6 and TRBJ2-5 gives the full variable domain: DAGVTQSPTHLIKTRGQQVTLRCSPKSGHDTVSWYQQALGQGPQFIFQYYEEEERQRGNFPDRFSGHQFPNYSSELNVNALLLGDSALYLCASRRRGARETQYFGPGTRLLVL.

The chain links TRBV3-1 to TRBJ2-5, with D uncertain. The length of the CDR3 is 14 residues. Per the germline V gene, CDR1 is LGHDT and CDR2 is YNNKEL (reference sequence). The V end was cut by 1 base, the J end by 0 bases, with 6 bases between. The CDR3 DNA reads as TGTGCCAGCAGCCAAGGGCCGTACCAAGAGACCCAGTACTTC. This sequence encodes CASSQGPYQETQYF.

This chain links TRBV5-1 with TRBJ2-7, with a tentative D call TRBD1 (6 bases). Trimming removed 0 bases at V and 3 bases at J, with 10 bases between. The germline V gene has CDR1 SGHRS and CDR2 YFSETQ. The CDR3 is made up of 14 amino acids. CDR3 protein: CASSLATGNYEQYF. CDR3 in DNA: TGCGCCAGCAGCTTGGCAACAGGGAACTACGAGCAGTACTTC.

This clonotype was detected only a few times. The chain recombines TRBV18 with TRBJ2-7; TRBD2 matches 10 bases. J lost 3 bases, V lost 2 bases, and 13 bases had no gene match. There are 18 residues in the CDR3. Germline V gene sequence: CDR1 KGHSH, CDR2 LQKENI. Here the CDR3 DNA reads TGTGCCAGCTCACCATACGGGACAAGCGGGAGGGAAGTCTACGAGCAGTACTTC. Translated: CASSPYGTSGREVYEQYF.

The CDR3 loop reads CAISEAGNHYGYTF. The CDR3 nucleotides are TGTGCCATCAGTGAGGCAGGGAATCACTATGGCTACACCTTC. The chain carries TRBV10-3 and TRBJ1-2, with a possible D match to TRBD1 (5 bases). Trimming took 2 bases from V and 3 from J, leaving 10 bases between them. Germline V gene lookup returns CDR1 ENHRY and CDR2 SYGVKD. The CDR3 loop spans 14 amino acids.

In DNA form, the CDR3 reads TGTGCCAGCAGCGAGGGCCTCACGAGGGACTCCCAAGAGACCCAGTACTTC. Residues: CASSEGLTRDSQETQYF. This chain joins TRBV9 and TRBJ2-5; possible D gene TRBD2, 6 bases. This CDR3 spans 17 amino acids. CDR1 SGDLS and CDR2 YYNGEE come from the germline V gene. The V and J ends lost 3 bases and 1 base respectively, with 19 bases between them.

The chain joins TRBV20-1 to TRBJ2-7; the match to TRBD2 covers 8 bases. The CDR3 runs to 16 residues. V trimming: 0 bases; J trimming: 4 bases; junction bases outside the gene matches: 11. Germline V gene data show CDR1 as DFQATT and CDR2 as SNEGSKA (reference sequence). The CDR3 DNA reads TGCAGTGCTAGAGACTGGTCTAGCGGGCCACCTTACGAGCAGTACTTC. Its translation is CSARDWSSGPPYEQYF.

J is TRBJ2-7 and V is TRBV20-1; D is uncertain. CDR3 length: 14 residues. The germline gives CDR1 DFQATT, CDR2 SNEGSKA (reference sequence). The V and J ends lost 0 bases and 2 bases respectively, with 11 bases between them. The CDR3 here is CSARDRQAAYEQYF. In nucleotides, the CDR3 is TGCAGTGCTAGAGATCGGCAGGCAGCCTACGAGCAGTACTTC.

This clonotype was counted only a few times. The gene calls are TRBV6-6 and TRBJ1-5, with a possible D match to TRBD1 (5 bases). V lost 7 bases, J lost 7 bases, and 23 bases lay in between. The CDR3 spans 16 residues. Germline assignment: CDR1 MNHNY and CDR2 SVGAGI (reference sequence). In DNA form, the CDR3 reads TGTGCCAGCACCAACACCATCGGTCAGGGTCACCAGCCCCAGCATTTT. Protein product: CASTNTIGQGHQPQHF.

The CDR3 sequence is CASSYSKRESYNEQFF. As DNA, the CDR3 is TGTGCCAGCAGTTACTCGAAAAGGGAGTCCTACAATGAGCAGTTCTTC. The chain joins TRBV6-5 to TRBJ2-1; possibly TRBD2 for D (5 bases). Germline V gives CDR1 MNHEY, CDR2 SVGAGI. This CDR3 has 16 residues. Trimming shortened V by 0 bases and J by 1 base, and 10 bases separated the two germline ends.

V is TRBV4-3 and J is TRBJ2-7; no reliable D call. The germline V gene has CDR1 LGHNA and CDR2 YSLEER. The CDR3 has 15 residues. V lost 1 base and J 3 bases, leaving 13 bases between the germline ends. In DNA form, the CDR3 reads TGCGCCAGCAGCCAAGCCTGGTCCCCCCTCTACGAGCAGTACTTC. It yields the protein CASSQAWSPLYEQYF.

This clonotype was counted only a few times. CDR3 amino acids: CATSDRRGGELFF. The CDR3 DNA reads as TGTGCCACCAGTGACCGCCGAGGCGGGGAGCTGTTTTTT. This sequence joins TRBV24-1 and TRBJ2-2; no reliable D call. Trimming removed 4 bases at V and 7 bases at J, with 9 bases between. Germline assignment: CDR1 KGHDR and CDR2 SFDVKD. The CDR3 extends over 13 amino acids.

This chain links TRBV20-1 with TRBJ1-1; D perhaps matches TRBD1 (5 bases). With 0 bases removed from V and 2 bases from J, the gap between germline ends came to 16 bases. The CDR3 loop spans 16 amino acids. Germline V gene sequence: CDR1 DFQATT, CDR2 SNEGSKA (reference sequence). This CDR3 is CSARDDPGGDNTEAFF. The CDR3 nucleotides are TGCAGTGCTAGAGATGACCCGGGGGGGGATAACACTGAAGCTTTCTTT.

Only a few counts were recorded for this clonotype. The chain has TRBV5-1 and TRBJ2-3, with 7 bases aligning to TRBD2. This CDR3 is built from 15 residues. Trimming removed 2 bases from V and 5 bases from J; junction bases left unmatched: 8. Germline loops: CDR1 SGHRS, CDR2 YFSETQ. Here the CDR3 reads CASSFTSGGGDTQYF. The CDR3 coding sequence is TGCGCCAGCAGCTTTACTTCGGGAGGTGGAGATACGCAGTATTTT.

This clonotype has a count of ten or more. The genes are TRBV12-3 or TRBV12-4 and TRBJ2-5, with 7 bases aligning to TRBD2. The CDR3 is made up of 18 amino acids. The V segment lost 5 bases and the J segment 5 bases; nucleotides outside the gene matches: 20. The CDR3 sequence is CASSAGTNPFWQSETQYF. CDR3 bases: TGTGCCAGCAGTGCCGGGACTAACCCCTTTTGGCAATCCGAGACCCAGTACTTC.

This clonotype has only a few counts. The chain employs TRBV4-1 and TRBJ2-2; 12 bases are a match to TRBD2. CDR1 is MGHRA, CDR2 YSYEKL, per germline. CDR3 length equals 20 residues. Trimming at V came to 1 base and at J to 5 bases, leaving 14 bases not matched to a gene. CDR3 coding DNA: TGCGCCAGCAGCCAAGGCCCGGGACTAGCGGGTGTCCCGAGAACCGGGGAGCTGTTTTTT. It encodes CASSQGPGLAGVPRTGELFF.

The chain is built from TRBV12-3 or TRBV12-4 and TRBJ2-2; D is unresolved. V lost 7 bases and J lost 6, with 12 bases in between. This CDR3 is built from 13 residues. CDR3 sequence (DNA): TGTGCCAGCACCCTCCCTCCCCCCGGGGAGCTGTTTTTT. As protein: CASTLPPPGELFF.

This sequence joins TRBV4-1 and TRBJ2-5; 9 bases match TRBD2. Losses at the gene ends were 4 bases for V and 3 bases for J; bases not matched to a gene: 12. CDR1 MGHRA and CDR2 YSYEKL come from the germline V gene. This CDR3 has 17 amino acids. CDR3 DNA sequence: TGCGCCAGCAGCCTCCACCCTCCGGGACTAGCCGAAGAGACCCAGTACTTC. Amino acid sequence: CASSLHPPGLAEETQYF.